What follows is one T cell receptor (beta chain) and its context. Its antigen is unknown. Base quality data are lacking; no much larger clone is found one base away. This specimen comes from a study of cytomegalovirus exposure and HLA in healthy donors (dated by TCRdb to 2017 to 2019). Broadly, across the study: According to a later analysis, the 120 validation repertoires were produced on the same platform as the roughly 600 repertoires of the first cohort. The study aimed to test whether cataloging public T cell receptors could reveal signatures of past pathogen exposure. In addition to the first cohort of 500 to 850 subjects, a separate validation cohort of 120 different subjects was used. To predict cytomegalovirus infection status, the study brought together high-throughput TCR immunosequencing, statistical association of individual TCRs with disease status, and machine learning. Broad study findings and their caveats: Across donors, most TCR sequences were observed very rarely, whereas some public TCRs were present in many individuals. In the study, approximately 160 TCR beta chains were listed as associated with cytomegalovirus. The classifier was reported to diagnose cytomegalovirus status with high specificity and sensitivity in both the original cohort and the validation cohort. The authors suggested that the approach could potentially be extended to other disease states and immunological phenotypes. Of the cluster scores, around 95% were above 0 in a later analysis, which found that TCRs clustered in the first cohort also tended to co-occur in the roughly 130 validation repertoires. The validation cohort had no HLA typing available for a later analysis, so co-occurrence within that cohort was assessed over all 120 or so repertoires. A few of the identified cytomegalovirus-associated TCR beta chains were confirmed in vitro to be specific for cytomegalovirus antigens.

Donors formed part of the validation cohort, which comprised some 120 subjects and was distinct from the first cohort of under 850 subjects. The library was made by the immunoSEQ multiplex PCR assay. On the study's bioinformatics: A statistical classification framework was built to diagnose cytomegalovirus status from the catalog of TCR beta chain sequences. In its TCRdb copy, this immuneACCESS table keeps in-frame sequences only and misses some clones. Where compared with another copy, unresolved V genes explain less than half of these, and the others have no known cause. The V and J calls and clone size come from that table; D and trimming were worked out from the DNA. The sample table holds 130,000 or so clones, of which roughly 91% were seen once. Jointly, the top ten make up about 3.7% of the sample. The source is a young man in good health and CMV-seronegative. The sequenced sample consisted of PBMCs.

The CDR3 region has the sequence CSVGSTGDTEAFF. Read as DNA, the sequence is TGCAGCGTTGGGTCGACGGGAGACACTGAAGCTTTCTTT. The sequence is built from TRBV29-1 and TRBJ1-1, with no confident D gene call. V gives up 4 bases and J gives up 3 bases, and the segment between their germline ends measures 12 bases. From the cysteine through the phenylalanine, the CDR3 covers 13 amino acids. Just the 39-base CDR3 DNA is kept, in frame starting at base 1. The germline V gene yields SQVTM for CDR1 and ANQGSEA for CDR2.